The 9 T cell receptor beta chains reported below all come from one sample, sequenced in a study of T cells in Graves' hyperthyroidism and ophthalmopathy (dated by TCRdb to between 2018 and 2020). Library generation was performed with multiplex PCR. The run used an Illumina HiSeq 2000. Amplification of TCR beta CDR3 regions was carried out from RNA transcripts. For the first round of RT-PCR on the TCR CDR3, the HTBI primer set was used together with the Qiagen OneStep RT-PCR kit. TCRdb reworked the public reads: Q25 trimming with fastp, MiXCR clone assembly, productive beta chains retained. Identical CDR3 protein sequences are pooled into one entry, listed with their most common genes and DNA. Present in this sample are over 400,000 distinct CDR3 sequences, around a fifth of which were seen just once. The ten top clones hold about 53% of the sample. Sequenced material: blood. The receptors derive from an older woman with Graves' ophthalmopathy.

This clonotype was seen repeatedly, ten times or more. The J gene is TRBJ2-2, the V gene TRBV7-9; D is ambiguous. This CDR3 is built from 12 residues. Trimming pared 6 bases from V and 8 bases from J, leaving 10 bases between. Germline V CDR1 and CDR2: SEHNR, FQNEAQ (reference sequence). The CDR3: CASRPSKGELFF. CDR3 sequence (DNA): TGTGCCAGCAGGCCTTCGAAAGGGGAGCTGTTTTTT. The entire variable domain, with the rest obtained from reference TRBV7-9 and TRBJ2-2, is as follows: DTGVSQNPRHKITKRGQNVTFRCDPISEHNRLYWYRQTLGQGPEFLTYFQNEAQLEKSRLLSDRFSAERPKGSFSTLEIQRTEQGDSAMYLCASRPSKGELFFGEGSRLTVL.

This clonotype was recorded at least ten times. CDR3 in DNA: TGTGCCAGCAGCCCCTTCGGGGGCTCGAACACTGAAGCTTTCTTT. It specifies CASSPFGGSNTEAFF. The rearrangement uses TRBV3-1 and TRBJ1-1; tentatively, D is TRBD1 (6 bases). The CDR3 totals 15 residues. CDR1 is LGHDT, CDR2 YNNKEL, per germline (reference sequence). The ends were cut back, 4 bases at V and 1 base at J, with 13 bases in the middle.

In this sample, this clonotype turned up a few times. This CDR3 is CASSSQISDRWGGYTF. CDR3 coding DNA: TGTGCCAGCAGTTCTCAAATCTCCGACCGATGGGGCGGCTACACCTTC. The rearrangement uses TRBV6-1 and TRBJ1-2, with D perhaps TRBD1 (5 bases). CDR3 length: 16 amino acids. Per the germline V gene, CDR1 is MNHNS and CDR2 is SASEGT. Trimming removed 5 bases at V and 8 bases at J, with 24 bases between.

V is TRBV2 and J is TRBJ2-3, with D perhaps TRBD2 (5 bases). Germline loops: CDR1 SNHLY, CDR2 FYNNEI. CDR3 size: 14 residues. The V and J ends lost 4 bases and 6 bases respectively, with 14 bases between them. DNA for the CDR3: TGTGCCAGCAGTGGGGGAGCTAGGGTGGATACGCAGTATTTT. Translation: CASSGGARVDTQYF.

This chain connects TRBV19 to TRBJ2-3; a weak D match, TRBD2 (5 bases). The V end lost 4 bases, the J end lost 1 base, and 12 bases lay between the germline ends. This CDR3 has 15 amino acids. CDR1 LNHDA and CDR2 SQIVND come from the germline V gene (reference sequence). Here the CDR3 DNA reads TGTGCCAGTAGTAAGAGCGGACCCGGCACAGATACGCAGTATTTT. Encoded protein: CASSKSGPGTDTQYF.

V usage is TRBV5-8 and J usage is TRBJ1-2, with no clear D. This CDR3 is built from 13 residues. Trimming shortened V by 1 base and J by 5 bases, and 9 bases separated the two germline ends. Germline CDR1 reads SGHTS; CDR2 reads YDEGEE. CDR3 residues: CASSLIQDYGYTF. The CDR3, as DNA: TGTGCCAGCAGCTTGATTCAGGATTATGGCTACACCTTC.

This clonotype was seen ten or more times. The chain uses TRBV2 and TRBJ1-4, with TRBD1 as a possible D gene (5 bases). CDR1 SNHLY and CDR2 FYNNEI come from the germline V gene. Trimming removed 7 bases at V and 4 bases at J, with 25 bases between. This CDR3 spans 18 amino acids. CDR3 nucleotides: TGTGCCAGCATGATCGGGGACCTGACCTCACCGTATAATGAAAAACTGTTTTTT. The encoded protein is CASMIGDLTSPYNEKLFF.

This clonotype turned up a few times. The V call is TRBV20-1, the J call TRBJ1-5, with 9 bases identical to TRBD1. The germline V gene encodes CDR1 DFQATT and CDR2 SNEGSKA (reference sequence). The V segment lost 5 bases and the J segment 6 bases; nucleotides outside the gene matches: 8. The CDR3 length is 14 residues. CDR3 region: CSARIGTGSQPQHF. CDR3 sequence (DNA): TGCAGTGCTCGAATTGGGACAGGGAGTCAGCCCCAGCATTTT.

Note on this clonotype: The junction shows a germline mismatch at one end, possibly a read error. The CDR3 DNA reads TGTGCCAGCACGGCGGGGGCCACCAGGGAGCTGTTTTTT. It encodes CASTAGATRELFF. The V and J genes are TRBV10-3 and TRBJ2-2, with D possibly being TRBD2 (7 bases). The CDR3 consists of 13 residues. CDR1 is ENHRY, CDR2 SYGVKD, per germline.